This entry features one T cell receptor (beta chain) sequence. Assay: immunoSEQ multiplex PCR; the TCRdb copy retains only in-frame clones and omits some. The sample lists fewer than 1.6 million clones; 98% were seen once. This entry belongs to a study of shared clonotypes between healthy human individuals. The receptor was derived from a man under 40 in good health. Specimen: naive CD4+ T cells sorted from blood. Indicated subset: CD45RA+ positively selected.

The CDR3 nucleotides read TGTGCCAGCAGAGGACTAGCGGACAGCTCCTACGAGCAGTACTTC. It is translated as CASRGLADSSYEQYF. This chain joins TRBV6-1 and TRBJ2-7; TRBD2 matches 10 bases. J was trimmed by 0 bases and V by 6 bases; bases with no gene match: 5. The CDR3 is 15 amino acids. Germline V lookup: CDR1 MNHNS, CDR2 SASEGT.